Below, 10 T cell receptor beta chains from the same sample are listed, as sequenced in a study of T cell responses to AZD1222 COVID-19 vaccine. Sequenced by immunoSEQ multiplex PCR; TCRdb stores in-frame clones only, minus some. The profile covers about 89,000 clones, with around 90% appearing a single time and 11% taken by the ten largest. The source was peripheral blood, collected 28 days after the second AZD1222 dose. These TCRs come from an adult who received the AZD1222 COVID-19 vaccine.

This rearrangement joins TRBV29-1 to TRBJ2-7; weak D call: TRBD1 (6 bases). The germline V gene encodes CDR1 SQVTM and CDR2 ANQGSEA. Trimming stripped 4 bases from V and 1 base from J, with 8 bases between. The CDR3 length is 12 residues. The CDR3 bases are TGCAGCGTTGTGGACAGATCCTACGAGCAGTACTTC. Translated: CSVVDRSYEQYF.

Concerning this clone itself: The sample contains more than one DNA sequence encoding this CDR3. This chain joins TRBV7-6 and TRBJ1-3; D is unresolved. Trimming removed 1 base from V and 0 bases from J, with 7 bases in between. The CDR3 covers 15 residues. Germline CDR1 is SGHVS and CDR2 is FNYEAQ. CDR3 bases: TGTGCCAGCAGCTTAGGGCAAAACTCTGGAAACACCATATATTTT. The encoded protein is CASSLGQNSGNTIYF. Full variable domain (rest looked up from reference TRBV7-6 and TRBJ1-3): GAGVSQSPRYKVTKRGQDVALRCDPISGHVSLYWYRQALGQGPEFLTYFNYEAQQDKSGLPNDRFSAERPEGSISTLTIQRTEQRDSAMYRCASSLGQNSGNTIYFGEGSWLTVV.

The chain uses TRBV2 and TRBJ1-2, with a weak D call TRBD1 (5 bases). Trimming took 3 bases from V and 5 from J, leaving 13 bases between them. Germline CDR1 SNHLY, CDR2 FYNNEI. CDR3 length: 14 residues. CDR3 nucleotide sequence: TGTGCCAGCAGTGATCGGGGGGGACCATATGGCTACACCTTC. This sequence encodes CASSDRGGPYGYTF.

The chain employs TRBV3-1 (or the pseudogene TRBV3-2) and TRBJ1-1, with D maybe TRBD1 (6 bases). The CDR3 runs 14 residues. The germline V and J ends were trimmed by 4 bases and 4 bases, with 13 bases remaining between them. Looked up from germline, CDR1 is LGHDT and CDR2 is YNNKEL (reference sequence). CDR3 nucleotide sequence: TGTGCCAGCAGCCGACAAGGGGGAATCACTGAAGCTTTCTTT. It codes for CASSRQGGITEAFF.

The V gene is TRBV25-1, the J gene TRBJ1-3; TRBD1 might be the D (5 bases). With 8 bases removed from V and 4 bases from J, the gap between germline ends came to 12 bases. CDR1 is MGHDK and CDR2 is SYGVNS in the germline V gene. The CDR3 covers 13 residues. This chain's CDR3 is CASGGYGGNTIYF. CDR3 sequence (DNA): TGTGCCAGCGGGGGATATGGCGGAAACACCATATATTTT. The entire variable domain, with the rest obtained from reference TRBV25-1 and TRBJ1-3, is as follows: EADIYQTPRYLVIGTGKKITLECSQTMGHDKMYWYQQDPGMELHLIHYSYGVNSTEKGDLSSESTVSRIRTEHFPLTLESARPSHTSQYLCASGGYGGNTIYFGEGSWLTVV.

The rearrangement joins TRBV13 to TRBJ1-2; 9 bases are shared with TRBD1. Germline V gene sequence: CDR1 PRHDT, CDR2 FYEKMQ (reference sequence). The trim removed 5 bases at V and 4 bases at J, leaving 2 bases unmatched. This CDR3 contains 13 residues. The CDR3 region is CASSRQGGYGYTF. CDR3 nucleotides: TGTGCCAGCAGCCGACAGGGGGGCTATGGCTACACCTTC.

J is TRBJ1-1 and V is TRBV9, with D possibly matching TRBD1 (5 bases). Deletions cut 1 base from V and 1 base from J, with 8 bases between. CDR3 length equals 14 residues. Germline V gene sequence: CDR1 SGDLS, CDR2 YYNGEE. In DNA, the CDR3 is TGTGCCAGCAGCGTATTGGGGGGGAACACTGAAGCTTTCTTT. It encodes CASSVLGGNTEAFF. The whole variable domain, remainder taken from reference TRBV9 and TRBJ1-1, is DSGVTQTPKHLITATGQRVTLRCSPRSGDLSVYWYQQSLDQGLQFLIQYYNGEERAKGNILERFSAQQFPDLHSELNLSSLELGDSALYFCASSVLGGNTEAFFGQGTRLTVV.

The chain combines TRBV7-3 with TRBJ1-1; D perhaps matches TRBD1 (5 bases). CDR3 size: 13 residues. V was cut by 5 bases and J by 3 bases, with 10 bases left in between. Germline-derived CDR1 and CDR2 are SGHTA and FQGTGA. The CDR3 nucleotides are TGTGCCAGCAGCCTACTGGGGGACACTGAAGCTTTCTTT. Protein product: CASSLLGDTEAFF.

J is TRBJ2-1 and V is TRBV20-1, with 7 bases aligning to TRBD1. The CDR3 extends over 11 amino acids. Germline CDR1 reads DFQATT; CDR2 reads SNEGSKA (reference sequence). CDR3 bases: TGCATTCTGGACAGGAACAATGAGCAGTTCTTC. This translates into CILDRNNEQFF.

Only one count was recorded for this clone. CDR3 DNA: TGTGCCAGCAGCTTAGACCCAGGACGGGTGAACACTGAAGCTTTCTTT. This translates into CASSLDPGRVNTEAFF. The chain combines TRBV7-9 with TRBJ1-1; D remains unclear. This CDR3 is built from 16 residues. Trimming removed 1 base at V and 0 bases at J, with 12 bases between. CDR1 and CDR2 (germline): SEHNR, FQNEAQ (reference sequence).